Only a few counts were recorded for the clone carrying this T cell receptor (beta chain). The source of the sample is a study of beta chain features in type 1 diabetes. The entirety of the isolated RNA underwent reverse transcription, so expressed TCRB transcripts were sequenced. Libraries were prepared by immunoSEQ multiplex PCR; TCRdb keeps only in-frame clonotypes and omits some of them. The data contain almost 350,000 clones, 20% of them singletons. CDR1 and CDR2 (germline): KGHSH, LQKENI. The CDR3 sequence is 14 residues long. The V gene lost 3 bases and the J gene lost 0 bases, with 9 bases spanning the gap.

The TCR comes from a woman aged 18-30 years in good health. V is TRBV18 and J is TRBJ2-7, with D possibly matching TRBD1 (6 bases). The sequencing input was naive CD4+ T cells from blood. The CDR3 bases are TGTGCCAGCTCACCCACAGGGAGCTCCTACGAGCAGTACTTC. Its protein product is CASSPTGSSYEQYF.